These T cell receptor beta chains were read from a single sample in a study of CD8 T cells in ankylosing spondylitis. TCRdb reprocessed the 5' RACE reads with MiXCR, giving one entry per CDR3 protein. The data show some 71,000 distinct CDR3 sequences, roughly 5% seen once. The specimen sequenced was blood, either unsorted or a sorted T cell fraction (not recorded which). The receptors shown here come from a male donor with ankylosing spondylitis or in good health (not recorded which). Each CDR3 is given without its conserved first and last residue. The order of the fields is V gene, J gene, CDR3 protein.

v_call: TRBV9
j_call: TRBJ1-1
cdr3_aa: ASSSQGDREHTEAF

v_call: TRBV28
j_call: TRBJ2-1
cdr3_aa: ASSPGGYNEQF

v_call: TRBV5-8
j_call: TRBJ2-5
cdr3_aa: ASSTYGQGGHQETQY

v_call: TRBV5-1
j_call: TRBJ2-4
cdr3_aa: ASSPDGTAQSIQY

v_call: TRBV6-1
j_call: TRBJ1-4
cdr3_aa: ASREKGRDVEKLF

v_call: TRBV2
j_call: TRBJ1-1
cdr3_aa: ASTRSGTFGTEAF

v_call: TRBV6-5
j_call: TRBJ2-1
cdr3_aa: ASGGDSDLQF

v_call: TRBV23-1
j_call: TRBJ2-5
cdr3_aa: ASSQSPQETQY

v_call: TRBV3-1
j_call: TRBJ2-2
cdr3_aa: ASSPLANGNTGELF

v_call: TRBV4-2
j_call: TRBJ2-7
cdr3_aa: ASSQAPSGGFYEQY

v_call: TRBV7-2
j_call: TRBJ1-1
cdr3_aa: AGNSTFGGTEAF

v_call: TRBV7-2
j_call: TRBJ2-7
cdr3_aa: ASSLSGQGGQY

v_call: TRBV12-3/TRBV12-4
j_call: TRBJ2-7
cdr3_aa: ASSPQGLPFEQY

v_call: TRBV20-1
j_call: TRBJ1-6
cdr3_aa: SARDLGSSYNSPLH

v_call: TRBV10-3
j_call: TRBJ2-6
cdr3_aa: AISTTTTSGANVLT

v_call: TRBV5-1
j_call: TRBJ2-3
cdr3_aa: ASSLGGISTGTQY

v_call: TRBV20-1
j_call: TRBJ2-3
cdr3_aa: SARDISGGGDTQY

v_call: TRBV5-1
j_call: TRBJ1-2
cdr3_aa: ASSQDDSYGYT

v_call: TRBV7-2
j_call: TRBJ2-1
cdr3_aa: ASSLAGAVRNEQF

v_call: TRBV5-1
j_call: TRBJ1-1
cdr3_aa: ASSGSGRRDSEAF

v_call: TRBV20-1
j_call: TRBJ1-2
cdr3_aa: SAATDTYGYT

v_call: TRBV29-1
j_call: TRBJ1-5
cdr3_aa: SVGLGNNQPQH

v_call: TRBV20-1
j_call: TRBJ1-2
cdr3_aa: SARQIYGYT

v_call: TRBV7-2
j_call: TRBJ1-5
cdr3_aa: ASSLGQGKAH

v_call: TRBV3-1
j_call: TRBJ2-3
cdr3_aa: ASSRRGSLWY

v_call: TRBV2
j_call: TRBJ2-3
cdr3_aa: ASSGGADTQY

v_call: TRBV4-1
j_call: TRBJ2-1
cdr3_aa: ASSQAQRGADNEQF

v_call: TRBV20-1
j_call: TRBJ2-2
cdr3_aa: SARYPNTGELF

v_call: TRBV9
j_call: TRBJ2-5
cdr3_aa: ASSVETFPETQY

v_call: TRBV3-1
j_call: TRBJ1-3
cdr3_aa: ASSQVAGSGGNTIY

v_call: TRBV15
j_call: TRBJ2-5
cdr3_aa: ATSRDRKVQETQY